The T cell receptor (beta chain) described here comes from a study of T cell repertoires in cytomegalovirus infection. Whole-study results and caveats: Carriage of CMV together with the relevant HLA was identifiable through cumulative public TCR beta family frequency.

This clonotype was counted between two and nine times. Its antigen is undetermined. Germline loops: CDR1 MNHNS, CDR2 SASEGT. Losses at the gene ends were 4 bases for V and 0 bases for J; bases not matched to a gene: 11. CDR3 length: 19 amino acids. TCRdb re-called the reads with MiXCR, one entry per CDR3 protein. The repertoire consists of around 740,000 distinct CDR3 sequences, with 35% to 45% occurring once and the leading ten covering about 2.8%. This chain connects TRBV6-1 to TRBJ2-1, with TRBD2 matching over 11 bases. The sequence was collected from a human donor in good health (CMV status not recorded). Some clones in this sample may be carry-over from other donors' samples. Sequencing used PBMCs. The CDR3 nucleotides are TGTGCCAGCAGTGGAAGACTAGCGGGAACGGGAAGCTCCTACAATGAGCAGTTCTTC. It codes for CASSGRLAGTGSSYNEQFF.